This T cell receptor beta chain was observed in a study of T-cell reconstitution after alpha-beta-depleted transplantation in children (dated by TCRdb to about 2016). A note on the overall study: T-cell immune reconstitution after TCRalphabeta/CD19-depleted allogeneic hematopoietic cell transplantation in children was quantitatively tracked in the study by means of TCR repertoire profiling.

The germline V gene yields MNHNS for CDR1 and SASEGT for CDR2. The CDR3 runs 13 amino acids, cysteine and phenylalanine included. Here the CDR3 DNA is all that survives: 39 bases in frame from base 1. V and J are trimmed by 4 bases and 8 bases, and the gene matches miss 7 bases of the junction. Library construction relied on PCR. The run used an Illumina HiSeq 2500. Molecular barcoding was employed in the preparation of TCR libraries, with unique molecular identifiers being used to normalize TCRbeta repertoire quantification. TCRdb passed the public sequencing reads through fastp at Q25 and MiXCR, retaining productive beta sequences. Entries are consolidated by CDR3 protein sequence, retaining the most common genes and DNA. Here the sample has approximately 350,000 distinct CDR3 sequences; about 9.3% occur a single time. The top ten clones comprise under 3% of the sample. As for this clonotype: The specificity of this receptor is unknown. No quality values exist for individual bases; no much larger clone is one base distant.

Specimen: PBMCs from the stem cell graft donor, collected from the stem cell graft. This TCR was recovered from a human donor who donated a stem cell graft to a child with acute lymphoblastic leukemia. The rearrangement combines TRBV6-1 with TRBJ1-2; 7 junctional bases match TRBD1. The CDR3 region has the sequence CASSGQGSWGYTF. The sequenced DNA is TGTGCCAGCAGTGGACAGGGAAGTTGGGGCTACACCTTC.